The TCR beta chain under discussion was sequenced for a study of blood T cell repertoires in COVID-19. Study summary: Spain, Italy and the United States supplied samples that represented acute and convalescent COVID-19. PBMCs, B-cell-depleted T cells, or T cells were the source of the cDNA or gDNA that made up the material.

Trimming pared 7 bases from V and 0 bases from J, leaving 15 bases between. Germline CDR1 MNHEY, CDR2 SVGAGI. This CDR3 region has 15 residues. In the authors' methods: Amplified reference gene primers provided the basis for estimating nucleated cell counts. Only in-frame clones appear in the TCRdb table, and some are missing; sequencing was by immunoSEQ multiplex PCR. V and J calls and clone size come straight from that table; D and trimming were deduced from the DNA. The table lists 200,000 to 250,000 clones, 85% to 90% of them singletons. Material for sequencing was peripheral blood. The gene calls are TRBV6-5 and TRBJ1-1, with unresolved D. The receptor's source is a man aged 45-65 years with acute or convalescent COVID-19. The CDR3 coding sequence is TGTGCCAGCACCCCCCCCCGCAGTTTGAACACTGAAGCTTTCTTT. Translating it yields CASTPPRSLNTEAFF.